Presented here are 23 T cell receptor beta chains from one specimen sequenced in a study of T cells in Graves' hyperthyroidism and ophthalmopathy. TCR beta CDR3 region amplification was performed from RNA transcripts. First-round RT-PCR targeting the TCR CDR3 was performed with the HTBI primer set. TCRdb called the multiplex PCR reads again in MiXCR, with one record for every CDR3 protein. This sample has about 400,000 distinct CDR3 sequences; 13% to 15% occur once, and the top ten carry approximately 19%. Sample: blood. These receptors were taken from a woman aged 60-70 years with Graves' ophthalmopathy.

This clonotype turned up a few times. The V gene is TRBV3-1, the J gene TRBJ2-1; 8 bases match TRBD2. Losses at the gene ends were 4 bases for V and 12 bases for J; bases not matched to a gene: 17. CDR3 length equals 16 residues. Germline-derived CDR1 and CDR2 are LGHDT and YNNKEL (reference sequence). CDR3 in DNA: TGTGCCAGCAGCCCCTTTTCCGGGACCCCGGGAGGGAGGCAGTTCTTC. Translating gives CASSPFSGTPGGRQFF.

The gene calls are TRBV5-4 and TRBJ2-1; 9 bases match TRBD2. The CDR3 is 15 amino acids. Germline CDR1 reads SGHNT; CDR2 reads YYREEE (reference sequence). Germline trimming cut 0 bases from V and 9 bases from J; bases unmatched to any gene: 7. The CDR3: CASSLEGGRAFEQFF. In DNA form, the CDR3 reads TGTGCCAGCAGCTTGGAGGGCGGGAGGGCGTTTGAGCAGTTCTTC. Complete variable domain (other parts from reference TRBV5-4 and TRBJ2-1): ETGVTQSPTHLIKTRGQQVTLRCSSQSGHNTVSWYQQALGQGPQFIFQYYREEENGRGNFPPRFSGLQFPNYSSELNVNALELDDSALYLCASSLEGGRAFEQFFGPGTRLTVL.

The V and J genes are TRBV20-1 and TRBJ1-2; 12 positions match TRBD1. Germline CDR1 and CDR2: DFQATT and SNEGSKA (reference sequence). This CDR3 has 13 residues. With V trimmed by 5 bases and J by 3 bases, 1 base remained unmatched. The CDR3 protein is CSAGTGGDYGYTF. The CDR3 DNA is TGCAGTGCTGGGACAGGGGGCGACTATGGCTACACCTTC.

This clonotype was seen repeatedly, ten times or more. The V and J genes are TRBV7-2 and TRBJ1-1, with unresolved D. The CDR3 contains 15 residues. The V and J ends lost 2 bases and 10 bases respectively, with 20 bases between them. Germline V gene data show CDR1 as SGHTA and CDR2 as FQGNSA. CDR3 protein: CASSLTTGAGGVAFF. CDR3 nucleotide sequence: TGTGCCAGCAGCTTAACCACTGGCGCGGGCGGGGTAGCTTTCTTT.

On this clonotype itself: The junction shows a germline mismatch at one end, possibly a read error. The rearrangement uses TRBV6-5 and TRBJ2-1; TRBD2 matches at 11 bases. There are 16 residues in the CDR3. Per the germline V gene, CDR1 is MNHEY and CDR2 is SVGAGI. CDR3 protein: CASSSGLAGPYDEQFF. As DNA, the CDR3 is TGTGCCAGCAGTTCCGGACTAGCGGGCCCCTACGATGAGCAGTTCTTC.

This clonotype was detected ten times or more. CDR3: CASKPGTYNEQFF. DNA for the CDR3: TGTGCCAGCAAACCTGGGACCTACAATGAGCAGTTCTTC. The genes are TRBV2 and TRBJ2-1; D not resolved. V was cut by 7 bases and J by 2 bases, with 9 bases left in between. This CDR3 region has 13 residues. Germline loops: CDR1 SNHLY, CDR2 FYNNEI. Supplemented by reference TRBV2 and TRBJ2-1, the full variable domain reads EPEVTQTPSHQVTQMGQEVILRCVPISNHLYFYWYRQILGQKVEFLVSFYNNEISEKSEIFDDQFSVERPDGSNFTLKIRSTKLEDSAMYFCASKPGTYNEQFFGPGTRLTVL.

V and J are TRBV6-2 or TRBV6-3 and TRBJ2-7; D ambiguous. V dropped 8 bases and J dropped 1 base, with 9 bases sitting between them. CDR3 length equals 12 residues. The germline CDR1 and CDR2 sequences are MNHEY and SVGEGT. DNA of the CDR3: TGTGCCAGCCTGGGGTTTTCCTACGAGCAGTACTTC. Its translation: CASLGFSYEQYF.

This clonotype was picked up many times. The chain carries TRBV20-1 and TRBJ2-2; possible D gene TRBD1, 6 bases. CDR3 size: 13 residues. Trimming removed 4 bases at V and 2 bases at J, with 8 bases between. CDR1 and CDR2 (germline): DFQATT, SNEGSKA (reference sequence). The CDR3 loop is CSATTGNTGELFF. Here the CDR3 DNA reads TGCAGTGCTACGACAGGAAACACCGGGGAGCTGTTTTTT.

In its sample, this clonotype was seen a few times. This chain uses TRBV19 with TRBJ1-5; 7 bases are a match to TRBD1. CDR3 length equals 16 residues. CDR1 LNHDA and CDR2 SQIVND come from the germline V gene (reference sequence). Trimming at V came to 6 bases and at J to 4 bases, leaving 12 bases not matched to a gene. The CDR3 here is CASRTAWDSLNQPQHF. DNA for the CDR3: TGTGCCAGTAGAACCGCCTGGGACAGTTTAAATCAGCCCCAGCATTTT. The entire variable domain, with the rest obtained from reference TRBV19 and TRBJ1-5, is as follows: DGGITQSPKYLFRKEGQNVTLSCEQNLNHDAMYWYRQDPGQGLRLIYYSQIVNDFQKGDIAEGYSVSREKKESFPLTVTSAQKNPTAFYLCASRTAWDSLNQPQHFGDGTRLSIL.

This clonotype was picked up a small number of times. The chain uses TRBV28 and TRBJ2-7, with 7 nucleotides matching TRBD2. Germline CDR1 and CDR2: MDHEN and SYDVKM. J lost 2 bases, V lost 7 bases, and 8 bases had no gene match. This CDR3 has 14 amino acids. In DNA, the CDR3 is TGTGCCAGCACCGAGCGGGAAATTCCCTACGAGCAGTACTTC. This encodes CASTEREIPYEQYF. The full variable domain, its missing parts supplied by reference TRBV28 and TRBJ2-7, is DVKVTQSSRYLVKRTGEKVFLECVQDMDHENMFWYRQDPGLGLRLIYFSYDVKMKEKGDIPEGYSVSREKKERFSLILESASTNQTSMYLCASTEREIPYEQYFGPGTRLTVT.

This clonotype was observed at least ten times. The V gene is TRBV5-1, the J gene TRBJ2-1; 8 nucleotides align to TRBD2. J gave up 6 bases and V 4 bases, and 6 bases lay outside the gene matches. This CDR3 comprises 14 residues. Per germline, CDR1 SGHRS and CDR2 YFSETQ. In nucleotides, the CDR3 is TGCGCCAGCAGCAACATTGCGGGAGGCAATGAGCAGTTCTTC. Amino acid sequence: CASSNIAGGNEQFF.

The V gene is TRBV15, the J gene TRBJ2-2; perhaps D is TRBD1 or TRBD2 (5 bases each). Germline CDR1 reads LNHNV; CDR2 reads YYDKDF (reference sequence). V lost 1 base, J lost 6 bases, and 18 bases lay in between. The CDR3 runs to 17 residues. CDR3 loop: CATSRGAGSRGSGELFF. The DNA of the CDR3 is TGTGCCACCAGCAGAGGTGCAGGGTCCCGGGGTTCCGGGGAGCTGTTTTTT.

Many counts were recorded for this clonotype. The chain couples TRBV27 to TRBJ2-7; 7 bases fit TRBD2. This CDR3 spans 15 amino acids. V was pared by 6 bases and J by 1 base, with 9 bases of the junction left unmatched. Germline V gives CDR1 MNHEY, CDR2 SMNVEV (reference sequence). The CDR3 protein is CASSPLGGRSYEQYF. The CDR3 DNA reads TGTGCCAGCAGCCCCCTGGGGGGGAGGTCCTACGAGCAGTACTTC.

This clonotype was counted at least ten times. The rearrangement links TRBV20-1 to TRBJ2-1; D is perhaps TRBD1 (6 bases). The V gene lost 4 bases and the J gene lost 0 bases, with 10 bases spanning the gap. Germline V gene sequence: CDR1 DFQATT, CDR2 SNEGSKA (reference sequence). The CDR3 runs to 14 residues. The CDR3, as DNA: TGCAGTGCTATGAGGGGGAGCTCCTACAATGAGCAGTTCTTC. Translation gives CSAMRGSSYNEQFF.

This clonotype was counted ten times or more. The chain combines TRBV6-1 with TRBJ2-1, with 9 bases identical to TRBD2. The CDR3 has 16 amino acids. Unmatched junction bases numbered 9, after V lost 8 bases and J lost 1 base. The germline V gene encodes CDR1 MNHNS and CDR2 SASEGT. CDR3 nucleotides: TGTGCCAGCCGGCGGGAGGGAACGGTGTCCTACAATGAGCAGTTCTTC. Translated: CASRREGTVSYNEQFF.

This clonotype was recorded at least ten times. V is TRBV28 and J is TRBJ2-1, with D tentatively TRBD1 (6 bases). CDR3 length: 15 amino acids. Germline V lookup: CDR1 MDHEN, CDR2 SYDVKM. V lost 3 bases and J lost 4, with 13 bases in between. CDR3 DNA sequence: TGTGCCAGCAGTTTTTCTGGGGGCAGTTACAATGAGCAGTTCTTC. It is translated as CASSFSGGSYNEQFF.

This clonotype has a count of ten or more. Here the CDR3 DNA reads TGTGCCAGCAGCTCTGTTGGGACAGGGAGAGACATTCAGTACTTC. This sequence encodes CASSSVGTGRDIQYF. This rearrangement joins TRBV7-6 to TRBJ2-4, with 9 bases that match TRBD1. The CDR3 runs to 15 residues. V lost 4 bases to trimming and J lost 8 bases; unmatched junction nucleotides: 9. The germline V gene has CDR1 SGHVS and CDR2 FNYEAQ.

The table lists this clonotype with many counts. The V gene is TRBV20-1, the J gene TRBJ1-6; D is possibly TRBD1 (5 bases). The germline V gene has CDR1 DFQATT and CDR2 SNEGSKA (reference sequence). This CDR3 has 15 residues. V gave up 6 bases and J gave up 6 bases, with 18 bases separating them. The CDR3 bases are TGCAGTGCCCTCCCAAGGGGAGCCCCTAATTCACCCCTCCACTTT. Translating gives CSALPRGAPNSPLHF.

This clonotype was detected many times. V and J are TRBV7-2 and TRBJ2-7, with D perhaps matching TRBD1 or TRBD2 (5 bases each). Germline V gene sequence: CDR1 SGHTA, CDR2 FQGNSA. V was cut by 5 bases and J by 7 bases, with 12 bases left in between. This CDR3 spans 12 amino acids. CDR3 amino acids: CASSPQGGEQYF. The CDR3 DNA reads as TGTGCCAGCAGCCCCCAGGGCGGGGAGCAGTACTTC.

Only a few counts were recorded for this clonotype. The genes are TRBV29-1 and TRBJ2-1; D is unclear. V shed 2 bases and J shed 6 bases, with 14 bases lying between them. Germline CDR1 and CDR2: SQVTM and ANQGSEA. The CDR3 has 14 residues. The CDR3 bases are TGCAGCGTTGAACCATATGTGGATATCAATGAGCAGTTCTTC. This gives the protein CSVEPYVDINEQFF.

Ten or more counts support this clonotype. This sequence joins TRBV20-1 and TRBJ2-5; D call uncertain. The germline CDR1 and CDR2 sequences are DFQATT and SNEGSKA (reference sequence). The CDR3 runs to 13 residues. With 6 bases removed from V and 0 bases from J, the gap between germline ends came to 11 bases. CDR3 region: CSAATAYQETQYF. The CDR3 DNA reads TGCAGTGCCGCAACCGCGTACCAAGAGACCCAGTACTTC.

This clonotype appeared a single time. A read error is likely, as this CDR3 ends without the conserved phenylalanine or tryptophan. The V call is TRBV5-5, the J call TRBJ2-1, with D unresolved. V shed 0 bases and J shed 8 bases, with 15 bases lying between them. The CDR3 consists of 15 residues. CDR1 and CDR2 from the germline V gene are SGHKS and YYEKEE (reference sequence). The CDR3 coding sequence is TGTGCCAGCAGCTTGGCCGGGTTAGTCCTTGATGAGCAGTTCCTC. Protein sequence: CASSLAGLVLDEQFL.

This clonotype has more than one count but fewer than ten. The chain links TRBV5-1 to TRBJ1-1; TRBD1 matches at 10 bases. This CDR3 comprises 14 residues. Trimming cost V 4 bases and J 3 bases; bases outside gene matches: 3. Germline CDR1 SGHRS, CDR2 YFSETQ. In DNA form, the CDR3 reads TGCGCCAGCAGCCGGGGACAGGGGTACACTGAAGCTTTCTTT. Translated: CASSRGQGYTEAFF.